This TCR beta chain was recovered during a study of CD8 T cells in ankylosing spondylitis. Study outcomes and limitations: Certain motif variants had earlier been reported in reactive arthritis synovial fluid and blood. Clones linked with disease were CD8+ and fairly uncommon in the peripheral blood. About 8 highly homologous variants made up a TCR beta motif, and this motif appeared characteristic of ankylosing spondylitis blood.

Via MiXCR, TCRdb re-called the 5' RACE reads, giving one row per CDR3 protein. This table holds around 180,000 distinct CDR3 sequences, 10% to 15% found once. This clonotype was picked up many times. Its matching antigen is unknown. This CDR3 has 14 residues. Trimming shortened V by 3 bases and J by 5 bases, and 11 bases separated the two germline ends. CDR1 and CDR2 (germline): MNHEY, SMNVEV (reference sequence). This chain joins TRBV27 and TRBJ2-1; D remains unclear. This TCR was recovered from a female donor with ankylosing spondylitis or in good health (not recorded which). The source material was blood, either unsorted or a sorted T cell fraction (not recorded which). The CDR3 sequence: CASSFVRMNNEQFF. The CDR3 bases are TGTGCCAGCAGTTTTGTACGTATGAACAATGAGCAGTTCTTC.